This passage covers 5 T cell receptor beta chains from one sample sequenced in a study of T cells in Graves' hyperthyroidism and ophthalmopathy. RNA transcripts were the template for amplifying TCR beta CDR3 regions. Researchers ran a first-round RT-PCR on the TCR CDR3 using the HTBI primer set. TCRdb reprocessed the multiplex PCR reads with MiXCR, giving one entry per CDR3 protein. The repertoire holds around 300,000 distinct CDR3 sequences, with around 15% as singletons. The sample comprised blood. The receptors stem from a woman aged 40 to 55 with Graves' ophthalmopathy.

This clonotype was counted a few times. It may be a read error: a sequence one base away is much more abundant. The genes are TRBV28 and TRBJ1-5, with 8 bases lining up with TRBD1. Trimming at V came to 6 bases and at J to 2 bases, leaving 6 bases not matched to a gene. This CDR3 comprises 15 residues. CDR1 is MDHEN, CDR2 SYDVKM, per germline. The CDR3 is CASSFAGGGNQPQHF. The CDR3 DNA reads TGTGCCAGCAGCTTCGCAGGGGGCGGCAATCAGCCCCAGCATTTT. Complete variable domain (other parts from reference TRBV28 and TRBJ1-5): DVKVTQSSRYLVKRTGEKVFLECVQDMDHENMFWYRQDPGLGLRLIYFSYDVKMKEKGDIPEGYSVSREKKERFSLILESASTNQTSMYLCASSFAGGGNQPQHFGDGTRLSIL.

This clonotype occurred a few times. V gene TRBV27 combines with J gene TRBJ1-6, with TRBD1 as a possible D gene (6 bases). CDR3 length: 15 residues. Germline V CDR1 and CDR2: MNHEY, SMNVEV (reference sequence). V gave up 7 bases and J gave up 7 bases, with 17 bases separating them. The CDR3 loop is CASTTYPGENSPLHF. The CDR3 DNA sequence: TGTGCCAGCACCACCTATCCAGGGGAGAATTCACCCCTCCACTTT.

This clonotype was seen at least ten times. V gene TRBV19 combines with J gene TRBJ1-1, with D perhaps TRBD1 (6 bases). Germline CDR1 LNHDA, CDR2 SQIVND (reference sequence). This CDR3 is 15 amino acids long. The V end was cut by 7 bases, the J end by 1 base, with 16 bases between. CDR3 in amino acids: CASMDTRGPNTEAFF. DNA for the CDR3: TGTGCCAGTATGGACACCAGGGGCCCGAACACTGAAGCTTTCTTT.

This clonotype was seen repeatedly, ten times or more. The chain joins TRBV11-2 to TRBJ2-7, with 8 bases lining up with TRBD1. Losses at the gene ends were 0 bases for V and 2 bases for J; bases not matched to a gene: 3. The CDR3 is made up of 15 amino acids. Germline V gene data show CDR1 as SGHAT and CDR2 as FQNNGV. The CDR3 DNA reads as TGTGCCAGCAGCTTAGATTCCAGGGGGCCCTACGAGCAGTACTTC. Its protein product is CASSLDSRGPYEQYF.

The V and J genes are TRBV7-2 and TRBJ2-7, with D perhaps TRBD1 (6 bases). Germline CDR1 and CDR2: SGHTA and FQGNSA. Trimming took 2 bases from V and 3 from J, leaving 11 bases between them. This CDR3 is 14 amino acids long. Here the CDR3 DNA reads TGTGCCAGCAGCTTAAGGGACAAAATCTACGAGCAGTACTTC. This sequence encodes CASSLRDKIYEQYF. Together with reference TRBV7-2 and TRBJ2-7, the CDR3 gives the full variable domain: GAGVSQSPSNKVTEKGKDVELRCDPISGHTALYWYRQSLGQGLEFLIYFQGNSAPDKSGLPSDRFSAERTGGSVSTLTIQRTQQEDSAVYLCASSLRDKIYEQYFGPGTRLTVT.